This T cell receptor (beta chain) was obtained from a study of cytomegalovirus exposure and HLA in healthy donors. CDR1 is MNHNS, CDR2 SASEGT, per germline. CDR3 length: 15 amino acids. With 0 bases removed from V and 2 bases from J, the gap between germline ends came to 11 bases. As concerns this clone: The sample holds other DNA sequences that translate to the same CDR3.

The PCR used 60 Vbeta and 13 Jbeta primers. Some clones are missing from TCRdb's copy, which holds only in-frame ones; the method was immunoSEQ multiplex PCR. The profile covers around 50,000 clones, with around 80% appearing a single time and 8.1% taken by the ten largest. The origin of this receptor is a man aged 30 to 45 in good health and CMV-seropositive. Sequenced input: PBMCs. The rearrangement joins TRBV6-1 to TRBJ2-7; D remains ambiguous. The chain's CDR3 is CASSEAGTATYEQYF. The CDR3 DNA reads TGTGCCAGCAGTGAAGCAGGAACAGCCACCTACGAGCAGTACTTC.